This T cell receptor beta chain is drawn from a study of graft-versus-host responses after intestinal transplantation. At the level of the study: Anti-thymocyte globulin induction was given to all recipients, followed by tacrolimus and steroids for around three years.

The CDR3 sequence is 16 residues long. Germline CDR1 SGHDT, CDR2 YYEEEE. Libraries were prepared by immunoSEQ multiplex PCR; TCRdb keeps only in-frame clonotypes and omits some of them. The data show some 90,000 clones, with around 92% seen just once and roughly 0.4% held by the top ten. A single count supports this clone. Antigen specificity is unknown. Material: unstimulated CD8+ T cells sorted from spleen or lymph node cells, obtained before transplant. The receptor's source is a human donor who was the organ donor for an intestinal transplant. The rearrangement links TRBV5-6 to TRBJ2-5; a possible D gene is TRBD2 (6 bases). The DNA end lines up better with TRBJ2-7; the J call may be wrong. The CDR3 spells CASSLNWGVDTYEQYF. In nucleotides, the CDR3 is TGTGCCAGCAGCTTGAATTGGGGGGTTGATACCTACGAGCAGTACTTC.